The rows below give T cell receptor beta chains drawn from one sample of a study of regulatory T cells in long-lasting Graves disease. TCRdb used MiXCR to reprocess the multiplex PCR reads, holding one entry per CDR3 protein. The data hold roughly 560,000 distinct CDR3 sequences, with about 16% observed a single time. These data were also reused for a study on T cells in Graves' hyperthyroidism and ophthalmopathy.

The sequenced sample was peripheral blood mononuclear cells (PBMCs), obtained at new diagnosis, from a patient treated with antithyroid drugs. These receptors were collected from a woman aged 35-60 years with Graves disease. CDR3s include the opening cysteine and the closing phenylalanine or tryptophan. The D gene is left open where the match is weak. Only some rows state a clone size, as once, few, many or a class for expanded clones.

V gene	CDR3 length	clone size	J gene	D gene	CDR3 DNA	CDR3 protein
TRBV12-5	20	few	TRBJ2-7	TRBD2	TGTGCTAGTGGTTTGTACCCCCTCACCTCTTTCGAGCGGGGGACCTACGAGCAGTACTTC	CASGLYPLTSFERGTYEQYF
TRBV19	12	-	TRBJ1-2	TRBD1	TGTGCCAGTAGTACCGGGGACAGGGGCTACACCTTC	CASSTGDRGYTF
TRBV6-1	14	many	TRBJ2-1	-	TGTGCCAGCAGTGAAGCCGGCTCCTACAATGAGCAGTTCTTC	CASSEAGSYNEQFF
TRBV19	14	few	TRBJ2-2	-	TGTGCCAGTACCAGCAGGACGAACACCGGGGAGCTGTTTTTT	CASTSRTNTGELFF
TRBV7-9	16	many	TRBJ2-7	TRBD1	TGTGCCAGCAGCCCACGGACCGGGACAGGGGCTCGGGAGCAGTACTTC	CASSPRTGTGAREQYF
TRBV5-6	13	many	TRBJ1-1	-	TGTGCCAGCAGCCCCTTTGAGAACACTGAAGCTTTCTTT	CASSPFENTEAFF
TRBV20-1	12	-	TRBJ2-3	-	TGCAGTGCTACCCTGGCAGGAGATACGCAGTATTTT	CSATLAGDTQYF
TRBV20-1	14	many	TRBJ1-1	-	TGCAGTGCTAGAGAGAACGGAATGAACACTGAAGCTTTCTTT	CSARENGMNTEAFF
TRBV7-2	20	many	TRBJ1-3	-	TGTGCCAGCAGCTCCCAGGGACCTCTAGGGACTCTTGCCTCTGGAAACACCATATATTTT	CASSSQGPLGTLASGNTIYF
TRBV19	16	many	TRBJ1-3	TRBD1	TGTGCCAGTAGTACTGGGGACAGACTACTGGGAAACACCATATATTTT	CASSTGDRLLGNTIYF
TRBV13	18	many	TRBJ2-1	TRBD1	TGTGCCAGCAGCCTCCGGGACAGGTGGTCCCCATCCTACAATGAGCAGTTCTTC	CASSLRDRWSPSYNEQFF
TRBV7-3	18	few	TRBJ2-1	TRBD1	TGTGCCAGCAGCTTAATCCCGACAGGGAGTGGTTCCTACAATGAGCAGTTCTTC	CASSLIPTGSGSYNEQFF
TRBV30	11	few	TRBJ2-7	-	TGTGCCTGGAAGGGGGTCTACGAGCAGTACTTC	CAWKGVYEQYF
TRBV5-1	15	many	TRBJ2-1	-	TGCGCCAGCAGCCCCGGTTCGGAAGGGATAAATGAGCAGTTCTTC	CASSPGSEGINEQFF
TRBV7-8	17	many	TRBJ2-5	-	TGTGCCAGCAGCTTAGCAGCCGCGGGGCTACCTGGGGAGACCCAGTACTTC	CASSLAAAGLPGETQYF
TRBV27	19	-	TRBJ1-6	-	TGTGCCAGCAGTTTGGCGCCGGGGACCCCCTTTGCCTTTAATTCACCCCTCCACTTT	CASSLAPGTPFAFNSPLHF
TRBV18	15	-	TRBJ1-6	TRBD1	TGTGCCAGCTCACAGGGACAGGCAGATAATTCACCCCTCCACTTT	CASSQGQADNSPLHF
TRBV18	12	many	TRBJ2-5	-	TGTGCCAGCTCACCGGGTCAAGAGACCCAGTACTTC	CASSPGQETQYF
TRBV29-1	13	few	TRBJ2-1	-	TGCAGCGTTGCGGCTTCTGCCTACAATGAGCAGTTCTTC	CSVAASAYNEQFF
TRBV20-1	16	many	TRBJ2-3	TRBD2	TGCAGCGCTGGCCCACGACTAGCGCGGGTCACAGATACGCAGTATTTT	CSAGPRLARVTDTQYF
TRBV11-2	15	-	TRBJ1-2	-	TGTGCCAGCAGCCCCCTTAAGGGGCGCGGGGATGGCTACACCTTC	CASSPLKGRGDGYTF
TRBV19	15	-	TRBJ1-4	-	TGTGCCAGTAGTCGAAAGGGGGGACTTAATGAAAAACTGTTTTTT	CASSRKGGLNEKLFF
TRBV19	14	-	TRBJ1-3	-	TGTGCCAGTAGCTCGCTCGGCCTCGGAAACACCATATATTTT	CASSSLGLGNTIYF
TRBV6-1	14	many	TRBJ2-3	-	TGTGCCAGCAGCCTCAGGAGCTACACAGATACGCAGTATTTT	CASSLRSYTDTQYF
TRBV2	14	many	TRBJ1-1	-	TGTGCCAGCAGTGAAGGGCCGATCAACACTGAAGCTTTCTTT	CASSEGPINTEAFF
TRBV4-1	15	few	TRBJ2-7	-	TGCGCCAGCAGCCAAGATTTTGGGATCCACACCGAGCAGTACTTC	CASSQDFGIHTEQYF
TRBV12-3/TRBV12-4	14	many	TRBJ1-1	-	TGTGCCAGCACCTCCGGGCCTGGGAACACTGAAGCTTTCTTT	CASTSGPGNTEAFF
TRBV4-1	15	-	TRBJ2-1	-	TGCGCCAGCAGCCAAGGTGGAAACAGCTACAATGAGCAGTTCTTC	CASSQGGNSYNEQFF
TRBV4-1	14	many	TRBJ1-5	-	TGCGCCAGCAGCCAAGACGAGGCCAATCAGCCCCAGCATTTT	CASSQDEANQPQHF
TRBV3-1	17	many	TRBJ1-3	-	TGTGCCAGCAGTGGATTTAACAGGTTCAGGGCTGGAAACACCATATATTTT	CASSGFNRFRAGNTIYF
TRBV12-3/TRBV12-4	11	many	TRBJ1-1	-	TGTGCCAGCATGAGGGGCGGTGAAGCTTTCTTT	CASMRGGEAFF
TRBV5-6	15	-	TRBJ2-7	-	TGTGCCAGCAGCTTGTCGCCCGTGGCATACTACGAGCAGTACTTC	CASSLSPVAYYEQYF
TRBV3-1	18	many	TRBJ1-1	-	TGTGCCAGCAGCCAAGACGACCCTTTCGGGACACTGAACACTGAAGCTTTCTTT	CASSQDDPFGTLNTEAFF
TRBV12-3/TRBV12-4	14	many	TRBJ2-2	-	TGTGCCAGCAGTCCCCCGGTGGGTATCGGGGAGCTGTTTTTT	CASSPPVGIGELFF
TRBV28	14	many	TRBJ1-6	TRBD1	TGTGCCAGCAGTTCCGGACAGGGAGGGACACCCCTCCACTTT	CASSSGQGGTPLHF
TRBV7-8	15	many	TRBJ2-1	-	TGTGCCAGCAGCTGGGGTCAGGGACGGCACAATGAGCAGTTCTTC	CASSWGQGRHNEQFF
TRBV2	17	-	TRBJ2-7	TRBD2	TGTGCCAGCAGGCTGGACCAAGGACTAGCGGGGGTTAACGAGCAGTACTTC	CASRLDQGLAGVNEQYF
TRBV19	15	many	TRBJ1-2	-	TGTGCCAGTAGTCTTTCATCGACAGAAAACTATGGCTACACCTTC	CASSLSSTENYGYTF
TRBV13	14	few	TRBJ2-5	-	TGTGCCAGCAGCGTGCTGGACAATATCGAGACCCAGTACTTC	CASSVLDNIETQYF
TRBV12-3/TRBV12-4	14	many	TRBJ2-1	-	TGTGCCAGCATCTTCCGCGACTCGGGCAATGAGCAGTTCTTC	CASIFRDSGNEQFF
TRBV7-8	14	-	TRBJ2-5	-	TGTGCCAGCAGCTTCCGCGAGGGCCAAGAGACCCAGTACTTC	CASSFREGQETQYF